This T cell receptor beta chain was recorded in a study of blood T cell repertoires in COVID-19. Losses at the gene ends were 3 bases for V and 4 bases for J; bases not matched to a gene: 7. This CDR3 has 15 residues. Germline V lookup: CDR1 LGHDT, CDR2 YNNKEL (reference sequence). Generated by immunoSEQ multiplex PCR, the TCRdb table keeps only in-frame clones and is missing some. The sample includes about 480,000 clones, approximately 88% seen only once; the top ten take around 1.9%. The sequence was obtained from a woman aged 40 to 50 who had recovered from COVID-19. The chain couples TRBV3-1 (or the pseudogene TRBV3-2) to TRBJ1-1; 8 bases fit TRBD1. The sample comprised PBMCs or T cells enriched from blood (not recorded which). CDR3 amino acids: CASSQRQGMGTEAFF. In DNA, the CDR3 is TGTGCCAGCAGCCAGAGACAGGGGATGGGCACTGAAGCTTTCTTT.